The following is a T cell receptor (beta chain) sequence with its context. Antigen: not known. Sample treatment: 19 received Ad26.COV2.S at low or high dose, single or two shots; several received placebo; per-sample allocation not given. Sampling was done on day 63 after the first vaccine or placebo injection. The data were obtained in a study of Ad26.COV2.S vaccination and SARS-CoV-2 variants. Study-wide findings and caveats: The placebo group had lower spike-specific TCR breadth than the vaccine recipients did.

Assay used: immunoSEQ multiplex PCR; TCRdb lists only in-frame clones, some missing. The table has 200,000 to 250,000 clones, roughly 90% seen once. This CDR3 is built from 13 residues. Germline lookup yields CDR1 SNHLY and CDR2 FYNNEI. V was trimmed by 10 bases and J by 0 bases, leaving 13 bases between them. The sequence came from a person between 18 and 65 years old who received the Ad26.COV2.S COVID-19 vaccine or a placebo. The gene calls are TRBV2 and TRBJ2-7, with D perhaps matching TRBD1 (7 bases). The sequenced sample was peripheral blood, obtained in a trial of Ad26.COV2.S vaccine versus placebo. The CDR3, as DNA: TGTGCCACGAGGAGGGGGCTCTCCTACGAGCAGTACTTC. Translation gives CATRRGLSYEQYF.